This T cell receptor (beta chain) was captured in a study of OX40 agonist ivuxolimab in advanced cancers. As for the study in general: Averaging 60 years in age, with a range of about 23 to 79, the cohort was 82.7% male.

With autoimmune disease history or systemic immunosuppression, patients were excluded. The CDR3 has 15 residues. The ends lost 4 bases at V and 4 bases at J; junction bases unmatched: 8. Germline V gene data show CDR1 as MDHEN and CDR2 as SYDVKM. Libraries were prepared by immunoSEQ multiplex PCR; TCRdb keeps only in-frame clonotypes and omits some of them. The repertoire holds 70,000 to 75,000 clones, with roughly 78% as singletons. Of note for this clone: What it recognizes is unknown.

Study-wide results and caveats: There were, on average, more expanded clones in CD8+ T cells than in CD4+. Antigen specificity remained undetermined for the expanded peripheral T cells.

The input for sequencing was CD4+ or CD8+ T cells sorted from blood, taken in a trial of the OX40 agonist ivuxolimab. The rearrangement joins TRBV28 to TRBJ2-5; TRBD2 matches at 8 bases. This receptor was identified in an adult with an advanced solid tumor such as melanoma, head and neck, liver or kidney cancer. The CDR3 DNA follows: TGTGCCAGCAGTTCACTAGCGGCGGGGGGAGAGACCCAGTACTTC. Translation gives CASSSLAAGGETQYF.